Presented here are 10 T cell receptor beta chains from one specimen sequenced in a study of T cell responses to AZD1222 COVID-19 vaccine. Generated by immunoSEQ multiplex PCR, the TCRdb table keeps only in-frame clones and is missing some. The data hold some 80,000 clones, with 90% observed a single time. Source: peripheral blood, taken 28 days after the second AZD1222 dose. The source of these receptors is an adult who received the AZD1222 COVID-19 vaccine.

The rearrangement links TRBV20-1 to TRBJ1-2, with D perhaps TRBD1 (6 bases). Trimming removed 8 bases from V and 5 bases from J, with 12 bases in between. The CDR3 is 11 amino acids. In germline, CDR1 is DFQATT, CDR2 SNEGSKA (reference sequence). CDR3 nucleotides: TGCAGTCCAGTAGGGGGGTATGGCTACACCTTC. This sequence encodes CSPVGGYGYTF.

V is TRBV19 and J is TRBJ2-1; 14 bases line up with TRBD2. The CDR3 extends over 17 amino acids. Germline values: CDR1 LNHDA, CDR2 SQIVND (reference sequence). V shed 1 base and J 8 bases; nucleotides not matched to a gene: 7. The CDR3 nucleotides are TGTGCCAGTAGTATAGTCTCGGGACTAGCGGGAGCCGATGAGCAGTTCTTC. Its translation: CASSIVSGLAGADEQFF.

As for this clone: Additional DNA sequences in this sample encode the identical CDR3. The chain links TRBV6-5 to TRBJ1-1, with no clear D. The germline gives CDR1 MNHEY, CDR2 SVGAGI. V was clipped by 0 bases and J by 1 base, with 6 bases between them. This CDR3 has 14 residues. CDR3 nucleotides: TGTGCCAGCAGTTACTCGGCAGGGAACACTGAAGCTTTCTTT. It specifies CASSYSAGNTEAFF.

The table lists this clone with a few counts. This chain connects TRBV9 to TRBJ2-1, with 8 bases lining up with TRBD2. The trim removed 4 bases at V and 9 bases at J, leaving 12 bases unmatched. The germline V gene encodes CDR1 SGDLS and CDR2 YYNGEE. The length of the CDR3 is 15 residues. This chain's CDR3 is CASSPQRETWGEQFF. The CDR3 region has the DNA TGTGCCAGCAGCCCCCAGCGGGAGACTTGGGGTGAGCAGTTCTTC.

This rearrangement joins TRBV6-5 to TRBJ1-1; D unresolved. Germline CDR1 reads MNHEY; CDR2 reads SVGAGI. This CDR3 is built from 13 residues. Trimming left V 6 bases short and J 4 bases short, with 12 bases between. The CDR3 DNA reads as TGTGCCAGCAGACTCGGGAGCCCCACTGAAGCTTTCTTT. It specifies CASRLGSPTEAFF.

The CDR3 DNA sequence: TGTGCCAGTAGTATAGTTGGTAGCGGGGGGCTCCGGAATACGCAGTATTTT. Translating gives CASSIVGSGGLRNTQYF. The chain has TRBV19 and TRBJ2-3, with 10 bases that match TRBD2. This CDR3 has 17 amino acids. With 1 base clipped from V and 7 bases from J, the junction kept 11 bases outside the gene matches. In germline, CDR1 is LNHDA, CDR2 SQIVND (reference sequence).

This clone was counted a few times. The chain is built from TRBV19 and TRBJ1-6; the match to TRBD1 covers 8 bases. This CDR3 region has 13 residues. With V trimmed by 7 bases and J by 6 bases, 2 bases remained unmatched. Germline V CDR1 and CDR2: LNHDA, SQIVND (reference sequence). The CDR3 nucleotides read TGTGCCAGTATTGGACAGGGTAATTCACCCCTCCACTTT. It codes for CASIGQGNSPLHF.

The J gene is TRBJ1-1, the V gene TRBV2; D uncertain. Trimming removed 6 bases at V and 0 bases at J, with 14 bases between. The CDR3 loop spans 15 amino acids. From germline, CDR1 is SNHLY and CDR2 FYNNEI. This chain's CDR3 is CASRRFAAMNTEAFF. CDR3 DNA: TGTGCCAGCAGACGATTTGCCGCCATGAACACTGAAGCTTTCTTT.

CDR3 bases: TGTGCCAGCACCGGAGGGCCCCAAGAGACCCAGTACTTC. Translating gives CASTGGPQETQYF. V is TRBV7-2 and J is TRBJ2-5, with TRBD2 as a possible D gene (6 bases). In germline, CDR1 is SGHTA, CDR2 FQGNSA. Trimming took 7 bases from V and 1 from J, leaving 10 bases between them. The CDR3 covers 13 residues. The complete variable domain, with remaining parts taken from reference TRBV7-2 and TRBJ2-5, reads GAGVSQSPSNKVTEKGKDVELRCDPISGHTALYWYRQSLGQGLEFLIYFQGNSAPDKSGLPSDRFSAERTGGSVSTLTIQRTQQEDSAVYLCASTGGPQETQYFGPGTRLLVL.

Here the CDR3 DNA reads TGTGCCAGCAGCCAAGTACTCGGGATGACGAAAGAGACCCAGTACTTC. Residues: CASSQVLGMTKETQYF. The chain has TRBV3-1 (or the pseudogene TRBV3-2) and TRBJ2-5; TRBD2 is a possible D gene (5 bases). The CDR3 is made up of 16 amino acids. Trimming pared 1 base from V and 3 bases from J, leaving 15 bases between. Germline V lookup: CDR1 LGHDT, CDR2 YNNKEL (reference sequence).